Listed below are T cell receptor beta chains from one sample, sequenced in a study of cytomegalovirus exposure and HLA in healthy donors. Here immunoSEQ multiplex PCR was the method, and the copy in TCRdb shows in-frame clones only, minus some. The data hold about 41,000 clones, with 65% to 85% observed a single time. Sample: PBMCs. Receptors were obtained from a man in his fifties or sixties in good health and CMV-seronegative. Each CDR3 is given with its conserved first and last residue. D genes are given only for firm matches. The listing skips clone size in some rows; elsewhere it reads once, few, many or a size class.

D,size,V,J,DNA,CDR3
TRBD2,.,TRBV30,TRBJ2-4,TGTGCCTGGAGTGACCGACTAGCGGGGGCTTTTCGGTCCAAAAACATTCAGTACTTC,CAWSDRLAGAFRSKNIQYF
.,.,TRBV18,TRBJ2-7,TGTGCCAGCTCACCCTTGGCGGGCCGATCCTACGAGCAGTACTTC,CASSPLAGRSYEQYF
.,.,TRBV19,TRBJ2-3,TGTGCCAGTAGACTGGACTCTTTTAGCACAGATACGCAGTATTTT,CASRLDSFSTDTQYF
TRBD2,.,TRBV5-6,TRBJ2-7,TGTGCCAGCAGCTTGGGGTCGCGCGGGAGGACGATATTCCACGAGCAGTACTTC,CASSLGSRGRTIFHEQYF
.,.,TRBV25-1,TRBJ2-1,TGTGCCAGCCTGGGGTCAGGGAAAGAGCAGTTCTTC,CASLGSGKEQFF
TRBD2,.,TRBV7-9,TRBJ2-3,TGTTCCAGCAGCATATCTAGCGGTCTTGGGGCAGATACGCAGTATTTT,CSSSISSGLGADTQYF
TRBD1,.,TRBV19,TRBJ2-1,TGTGCCAGTAGTACCATCTGGACAGGAGAGCAGTTCTTC,CASSTIWTGEQFF
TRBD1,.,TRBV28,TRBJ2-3,TGTGCCAGCAGCATATGGACAGGATCGACAGATACGCAGTATTTT,CASSIWTGSTDTQYF
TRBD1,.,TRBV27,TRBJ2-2,TGTGCCAGCAGTTTCGACAGGGACACCGGGGAGCTGTTTTTT,CASSFDRDTGELFF
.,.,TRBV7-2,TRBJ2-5,TGTGCCAGCAGCTTAGCCATAGGACAGAGAGAGACCCAGTACTTC,CASSLAIGQRETQYF
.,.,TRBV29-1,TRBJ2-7,TGCAGCGTTGAACTAGCAAGCGAGCAGTACTTC,CSVELASEQYF
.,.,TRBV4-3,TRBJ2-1,TGCGCCAGCAGCCAAGAACTAGAGACCGGCTCCTACAATGAGCAGTTCTTC,CASSQELETGSYNEQFF
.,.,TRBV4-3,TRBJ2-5,TGCGCCAGCAGCCAAGGGACATTGGGGGAGACCCAGTACTTC,CASSQGTLGETQYF
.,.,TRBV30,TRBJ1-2,TGTGCCTGGAGTGTTGGCCCAACCTATGGCTACACCTTC,CAWSVGPTYGYTF
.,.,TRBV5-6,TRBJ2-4,TGTGCCAGCAGCTCCCGACACCCAATAGCCAAAAACATTCAGTACTTC,CASSSRHPIAKNIQYF
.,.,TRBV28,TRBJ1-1,TGTGCCAGCAGGTGGACACGGAACACTGAAGCTTTCTTT,CASRWTRNTEAFF
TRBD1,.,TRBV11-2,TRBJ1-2,TGTGCCAGCAGCTCTCGAACTCAGAGGGACAGTGATAACTATGGCTACACCTTC,CASSSRTQRDSDNYGYTF
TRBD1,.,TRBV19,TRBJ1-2,TGTGCCAGCCAGATGATGGCAGGGGGGCTCGGAGGCTACACCTTC,CASQMMAGGLGGYTF
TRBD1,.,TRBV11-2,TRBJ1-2,TGTGCCAGCAGTTACAACCCAAGGGACAGGGGGTCTTATGGCTACACCTTC,CASSYNPRDRGSYGYTF
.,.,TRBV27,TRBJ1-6,TGTGCCAGCAGAGCGGACCGGATAGAGTATTCACCCCTCCACTTT,CASRADRIEYSPLHF
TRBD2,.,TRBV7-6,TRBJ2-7,TGTGCCAGCAGCCCGACAGCGGGGGTAACCTACGAGCAGTACTTC,CASSPTAGVTYEQYF
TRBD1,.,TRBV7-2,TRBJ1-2,TGTGCCAGCAGCAAAGACAGGGGGCAGGGCTATGGCTACACCTTC,CASSKDRGQGYGYTF
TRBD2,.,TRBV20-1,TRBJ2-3,TGCAGTCCTCGGGGGGGAGATACGCAGTATTTT,CSPRGGDTQYF
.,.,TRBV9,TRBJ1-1,TGTGCCAGCAGCGAGGGAGGGTACACTGAAGCTTTCTTT,CASSEGGYTEAFF
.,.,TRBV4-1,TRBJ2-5,TGCGCCAGCAGCCAAGAGGTAGTACGGGAGACCCAGTACTTC,CASSQEVVRETQYF
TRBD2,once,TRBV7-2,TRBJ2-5,TGTGCCAGCAGCTGGGCTTTTTTAGGGGCTAGCGGGGGGGAAGAGACCCAGTACTTC,CASSWAFLGASGGEETQYF
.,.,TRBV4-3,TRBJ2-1,TGCGCCAGCAGCCAAAACCGCGGAGGGATCTACAATGAGCAGTTCTTC,CASSQNRGGIYNEQFF
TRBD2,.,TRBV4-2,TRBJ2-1,TGTGCCAGCAGCGAGGCCGCGGGAGGTGCATCCTACAATGAGCAGTTCTTC,CASSEAAGGASYNEQFF
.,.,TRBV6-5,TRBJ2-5,TGTGCCAGCAGTTACGGCGGGGAAGAGACCCAGTACTTC,CASSYGGEETQYF
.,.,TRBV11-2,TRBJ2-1,TGTGCCAGCAGCTTACCCCAGGGGAATGAGCAGTTCTTC,CASSLPQGNEQFF
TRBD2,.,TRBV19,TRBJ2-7,TGTGCCAGTAGCAAGACTAGCGGGAGGGCCACAAACGAGCAGTACTTC,CASSKTSGRATNEQYF
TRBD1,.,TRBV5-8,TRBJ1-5,TGTGCCAGCAGCGAAGGGACAGGGGACTACCAGCCCCAGCATTTT,CASSEGTGDYQPQHF
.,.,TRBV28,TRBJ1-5,TGTGCCAGCAGTTTAGGGGGAACGGGGGGGCCCCAGCATTTT,CASSLGGTGGPQHF
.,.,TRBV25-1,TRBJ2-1,TGTGCCAGCAGTGATCCCAACGGGATTGACAATGAGCAGTTCTTC,CASSDPNGIDNEQFF
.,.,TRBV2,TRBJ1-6,TGTGCCAGCAGATCGCGAGAGGGAGGGGGAGGCTCACCCCTCCACTTT,CASRSREGGGGSPLHF
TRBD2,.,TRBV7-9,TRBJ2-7,TGTGCCAGCAGTTACCACCGGACTAGCGGGTCCCCCTACGAGCAGTACTTC,CASSYHRTSGSPYEQYF
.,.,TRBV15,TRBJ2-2,TGTGCCACCAGCAGGGTGAGAGGCGCGAACACCGGGGAGCTGTTTTTT,CATSRVRGANTGELFF
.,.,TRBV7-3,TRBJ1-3,TGTGCCAGCAGCTCTAGTCCCCCCCACAGGGTTTCTGGAAACACCATATATTTT,CASSSSPPHRVSGNTIYF
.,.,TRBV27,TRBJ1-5,TGTGCCAGCAGTTTGCGGCCCCTAGGGCCCCAGCATTTT,CASSLRPLGPQHF
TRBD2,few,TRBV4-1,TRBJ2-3,TGCGCCAGCAGCCCGCGAGGGCTAGCGGTTTACACAGATACGCAGTATTTT,CASSPRGLAVYTDTQYF
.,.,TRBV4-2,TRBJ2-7,TGTGCCAGCAGCCTATCCTACCCCGTGTACGAGCAGTACTTC,CASSLSYPVYEQYF
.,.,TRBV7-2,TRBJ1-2,TGTGCCAGCAGCTTACCAGGAGGAAACTATGGCTACACCTTC,CASSLPGGNYGYTF
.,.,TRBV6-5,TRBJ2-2,TGTGCCAGCAGCTCAAGGGCGGGGACCGGGGAGCTGTTTTTT,CASSSRAGTGELFF
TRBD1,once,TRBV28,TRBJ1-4,TGTGCCAGCAGTTCATCTCGGGACAGTAATTTT,CASSSSRDSNF
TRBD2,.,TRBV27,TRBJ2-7,TGTGCCAGCAGGTTGGGACTAGCGGGCGCCTACGAGCAGTACTTC,CASRLGLAGAYEQYF
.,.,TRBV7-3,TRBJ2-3,TGTGCCAGCAGCTCCACCGGGACAATTTTGTATTTT,CASSSTGTILYF
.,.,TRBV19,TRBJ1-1,TGTGCCAGTAGTATCAACAGGAACACTGAAGCTTTCTTT,CASSINRNTEAFF
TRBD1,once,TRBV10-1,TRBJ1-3,TGCGCCAGCAGTGAGACAGGGGGCTACTCTGGAAACACCATATATTTT,CASSETGGYSGNTIYF
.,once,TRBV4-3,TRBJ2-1,TGCGCCAGCAGCCAAGGTAGCCAGCGCCTAAACAATGAGCAGTTCTTC,CASSQGSQRLNNEQFF
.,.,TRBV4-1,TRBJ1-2,TGCGCCAGCAGCCAAGTCGCAGTAAACTATGGCTACACCTTC,CASSQVAVNYGYTF
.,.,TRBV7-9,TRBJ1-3,TGTGCCAGCAGCTTAGTAGGAGACTCTGGAAACACCATATATTTT,CASSLVGDSGNTIYF
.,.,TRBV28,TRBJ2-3,TGTGCCAGCACCCCCTCGAGTGGGCTGAACATGCCACCCGTGAATACGCAGTATTTT,CASTPSSGLNMPPVNTQYF
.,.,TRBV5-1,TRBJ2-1,TGCGCCAGCAGTCTGGGGGGGGGCAGCTCCTACAATGAGCAGTTCTTC,CASSLGGGSSYNEQFF